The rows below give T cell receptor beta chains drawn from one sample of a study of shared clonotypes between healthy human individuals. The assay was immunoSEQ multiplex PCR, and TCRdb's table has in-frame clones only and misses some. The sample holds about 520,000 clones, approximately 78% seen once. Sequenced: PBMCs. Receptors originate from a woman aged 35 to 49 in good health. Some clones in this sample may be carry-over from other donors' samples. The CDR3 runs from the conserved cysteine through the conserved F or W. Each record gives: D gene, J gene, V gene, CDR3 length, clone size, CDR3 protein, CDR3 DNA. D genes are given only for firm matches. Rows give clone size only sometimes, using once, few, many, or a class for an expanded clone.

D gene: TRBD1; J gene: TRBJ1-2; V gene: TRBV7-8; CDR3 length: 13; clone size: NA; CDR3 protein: CASSQGGSYGYTF; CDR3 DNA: TGTGCCAGCAGCCAAGGGGGCAGCTATGGCTACACCTTC
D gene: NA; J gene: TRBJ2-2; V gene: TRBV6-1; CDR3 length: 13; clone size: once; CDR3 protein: CASSEAFPGELFF; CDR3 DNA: TGTGCCAGCAGTGAAGCATTCCCCGGGGAGCTGTTTTTT
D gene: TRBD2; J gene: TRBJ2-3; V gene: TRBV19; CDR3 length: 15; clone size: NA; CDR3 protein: CASSVTSGSTDTQYF; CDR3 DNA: TGTGCCAGTAGTGTCACTAGCGGGAGTACAGATACGCAGTATTTT
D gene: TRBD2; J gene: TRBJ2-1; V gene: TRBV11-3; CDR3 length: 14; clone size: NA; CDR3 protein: CASGSRTSANEQFF; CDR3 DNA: TGTGCCAGCGGCTCCCGGACTAGCGCCAATGAGCAGTTCTTC
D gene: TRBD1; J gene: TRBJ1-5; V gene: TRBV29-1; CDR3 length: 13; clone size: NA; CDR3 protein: CSVETGSGQPQHF; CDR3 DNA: TGCAGCGTAGAGACAGGGTCCGGTCAGCCCCAGCATTTT
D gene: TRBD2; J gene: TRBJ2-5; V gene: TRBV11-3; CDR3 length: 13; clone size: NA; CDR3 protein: CASSWTSGETQYF; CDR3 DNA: TGTGCCAGCAGTTGGACTAGCGGAGAGACCCAGTACTTC
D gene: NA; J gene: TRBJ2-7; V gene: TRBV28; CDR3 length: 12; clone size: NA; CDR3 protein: CASSLSGYEQYF; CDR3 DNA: TGTGCCAGCAGTTTATCAGGCTACGAGCAGTACTTC
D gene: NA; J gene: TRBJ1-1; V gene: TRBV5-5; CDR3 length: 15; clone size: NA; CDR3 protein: CASRSSPGVNTEAFF; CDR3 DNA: TGTGCCAGCAGATCCTCCCCGGGCGTGAACACTGAAGCTTTCTTT
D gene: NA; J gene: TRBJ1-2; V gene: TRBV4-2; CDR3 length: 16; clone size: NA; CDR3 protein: CASTASIMTSNYGYTF; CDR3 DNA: TGTGCCAGTACCGCCTCGATAATGACATCAAACTATGGCTACACCTTC
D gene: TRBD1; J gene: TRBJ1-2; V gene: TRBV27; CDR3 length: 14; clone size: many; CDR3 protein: CASSLGQGVGGYTF; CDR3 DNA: TGTGCCAGCAGCCTGGGACAGGGAGTAGGGGGCTACACCTTC
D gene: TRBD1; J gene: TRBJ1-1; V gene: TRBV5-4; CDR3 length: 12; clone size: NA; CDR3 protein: CASSSQGAEAFF; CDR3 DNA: TGTGCCAGCAGCTCACAGGGGGCTGAAGCTTTCTTT
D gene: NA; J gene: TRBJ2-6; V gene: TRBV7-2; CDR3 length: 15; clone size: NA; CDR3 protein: CASSLKLSGANVLTF; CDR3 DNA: TGTGCCAGCAGCTTAAAGCTCTCTGGGGCCAACGTCCTGACTTTC
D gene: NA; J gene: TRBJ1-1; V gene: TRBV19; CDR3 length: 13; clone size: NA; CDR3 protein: CASSIQGGTEAFF; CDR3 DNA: TGTGCCAGTAGTATTCAGGGTGGCACTGAAGCTTTCTTT
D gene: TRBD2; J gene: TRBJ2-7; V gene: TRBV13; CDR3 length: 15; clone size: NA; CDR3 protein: CASSLGLAGAYEQYF; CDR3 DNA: TGTGCCAGCAGCTTGGGACTAGCGGGAGCCTACGAGCAGTACTTC
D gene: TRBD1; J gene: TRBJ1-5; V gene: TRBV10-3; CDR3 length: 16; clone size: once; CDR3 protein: CAIRGQGPAEAQPQHF; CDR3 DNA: TGTGCCATCAGGGGACAGGGGCCCGCGGAGGCTCAGCCCCAGCATTTT
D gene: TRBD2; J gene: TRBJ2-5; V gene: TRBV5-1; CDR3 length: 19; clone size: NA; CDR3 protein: CASRPSPAGGPGLQETQYF; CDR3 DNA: TGCGCCAGCAGGCCTTCCCCAGCGGGAGGGCCAGGTCTCCAAGAGACCCAGTACTTC
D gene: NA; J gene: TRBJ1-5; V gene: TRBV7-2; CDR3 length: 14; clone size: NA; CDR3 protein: CASSLNGRGQPQHF; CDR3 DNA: TGTGCCAGCAGCTTAAATGGCAGGGGTCAGCCCCAGCATTTT
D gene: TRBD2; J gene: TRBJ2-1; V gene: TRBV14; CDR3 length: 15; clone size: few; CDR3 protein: CASGRTSGRIDEQFF; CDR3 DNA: TGTGCCAGCGGACGGACTAGCGGGAGGATCGATGAGCAGTTCTTC
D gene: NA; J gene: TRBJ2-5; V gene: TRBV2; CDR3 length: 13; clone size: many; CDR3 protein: CASSQDKQETQYF; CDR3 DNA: TGTGCCAGCAGTCAGGACAAACAAGAGACCCAGTACTTC
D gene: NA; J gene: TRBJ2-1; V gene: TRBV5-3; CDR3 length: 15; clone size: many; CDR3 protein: CARSLPNTSYNEQFF; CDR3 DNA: TGTGCCAGAAGCTTGCCCAACACCTCCTACAATGAGCAGTTCTTC
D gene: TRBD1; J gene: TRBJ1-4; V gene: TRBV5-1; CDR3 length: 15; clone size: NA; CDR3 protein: CASSRTGTGGEKLFF; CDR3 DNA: TGCGCCAGCAGTCGAACCGGGACAGGGGGGGAAAAACTGTTTTTT
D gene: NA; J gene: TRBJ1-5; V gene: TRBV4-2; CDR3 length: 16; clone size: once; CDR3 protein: CASSQDRSGDGQPQHF; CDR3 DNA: TGTGCCAGCAGCCAAGATCGGTCGGGGGACGGTCAGCCCCAGCATTTT
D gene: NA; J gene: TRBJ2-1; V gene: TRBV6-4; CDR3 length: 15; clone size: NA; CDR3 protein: CASSNGGSDYNEQFF; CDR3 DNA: TGTGCCAGCAGCAACGGGGGAAGCGATTACAATGAGCAGTTCTTC
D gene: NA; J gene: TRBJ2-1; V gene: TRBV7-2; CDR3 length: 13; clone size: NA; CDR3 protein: CASTLGVTSPQFF; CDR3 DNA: TGTGCCAGCACCCTAGGTGTAACCTCCCCGCAGTTCTTC
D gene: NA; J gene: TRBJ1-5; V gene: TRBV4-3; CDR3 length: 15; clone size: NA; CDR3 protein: CASSQDSGGAQPQHF; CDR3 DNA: TGCGCCAGCAGCCAAGATAGTGGAGGGGCGCAGCCCCAGCATTTT
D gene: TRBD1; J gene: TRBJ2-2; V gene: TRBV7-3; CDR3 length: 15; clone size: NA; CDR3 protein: CASSMTGGYTGELFF; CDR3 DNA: TGTGCCAGCAGCATGACAGGGGGCTACACCGGGGAGCTGTTTTTT
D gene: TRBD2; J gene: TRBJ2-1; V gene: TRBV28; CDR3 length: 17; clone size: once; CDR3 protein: CASSTWGGRVDNNEQFF; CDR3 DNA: TGTGCCAGCAGCACCTGGGGAGGGCGGGTGGACAACAATGAGCAGTTCTTC
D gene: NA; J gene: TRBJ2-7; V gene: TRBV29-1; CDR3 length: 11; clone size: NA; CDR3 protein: CSVEQGYEQYF; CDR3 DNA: TGCAGCGTTGAACAGGGGTACGAGCAGTACTTC
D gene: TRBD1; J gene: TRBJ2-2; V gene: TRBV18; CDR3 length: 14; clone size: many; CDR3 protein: CASSSDRVAGELFF; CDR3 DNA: TGTGCCAGCTCATCGGACAGGGTGGCCGGGGAGCTGTTTTTT
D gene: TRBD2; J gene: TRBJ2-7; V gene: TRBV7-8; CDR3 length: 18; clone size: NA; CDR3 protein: CASSSGRTSGSGSYEQYF; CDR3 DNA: TGTGCCAGCAGCTCAGGGAGGACTAGCGGGAGTGGGTCCTACGAGCAGTACTTC
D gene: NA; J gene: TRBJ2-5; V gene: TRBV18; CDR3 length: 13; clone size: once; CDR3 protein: CASSPRGGETQYF; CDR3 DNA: TGTGCCAGCTCACCACGGGGTGGGGAGACCCAGTACTTC
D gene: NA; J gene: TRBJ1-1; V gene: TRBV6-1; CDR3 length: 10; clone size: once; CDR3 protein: CASSEAGAFF; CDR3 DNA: TGTGCCAGCAGTGAAGCGGGAGCTTTCTTT
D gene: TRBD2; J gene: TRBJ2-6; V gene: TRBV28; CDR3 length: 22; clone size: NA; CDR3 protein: CASSLPPWGRKRGVSGANVLTF; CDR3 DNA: TGTGCCAGCAGTTTGCCCCCGTGGGGCAGGAAGCGGGGAGTCTCTGGGGCCAACGTCCTGACTTTC
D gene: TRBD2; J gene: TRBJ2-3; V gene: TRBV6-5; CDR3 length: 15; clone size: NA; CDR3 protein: CASSKGWGGIDTQYF; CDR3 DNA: TGTGCCAGCAGTAAAGGATGGGGGGGGATAGATACGCAGTATTTT
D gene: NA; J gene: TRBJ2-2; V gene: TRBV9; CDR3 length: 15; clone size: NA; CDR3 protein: CASSGTTVAAGELFF; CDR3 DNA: TGTGCCAGCAGCGGGACCACCGTGGCGGCCGGGGAGCTGTTTTTT
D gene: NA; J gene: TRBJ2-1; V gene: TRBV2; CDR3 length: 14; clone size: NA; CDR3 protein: CASSQIGLVGEQFF; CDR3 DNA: TGTGCCAGCAGCCAGATAGGTTTGGTCGGCGAGCAGTTCTTC
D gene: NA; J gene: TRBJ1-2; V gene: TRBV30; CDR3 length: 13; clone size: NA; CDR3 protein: CAWSSGPSYGYTF; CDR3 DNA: TGTGCCTGGAGTTCAGGGCCCTCCTATGGCTACACCTTC
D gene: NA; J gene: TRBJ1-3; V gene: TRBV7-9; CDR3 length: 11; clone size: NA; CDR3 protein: CASSTGNTIYF; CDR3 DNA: TGTGCCAGCAGCACTGGAAACACCATATATTTT
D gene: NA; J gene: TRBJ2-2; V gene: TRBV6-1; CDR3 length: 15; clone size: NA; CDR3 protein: CASSFIEVPTGELFF; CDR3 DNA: TGTGCCAGCAGCTTTATAGAGGTACCCACCGGGGAGCTGTTTTTT
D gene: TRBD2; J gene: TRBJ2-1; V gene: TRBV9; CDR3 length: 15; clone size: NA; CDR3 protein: CASSVLAGGHNEQFF; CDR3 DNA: TGTGCCAGCAGCGTGCTAGCGGGAGGTCACAATGAGCAGTTCTTC
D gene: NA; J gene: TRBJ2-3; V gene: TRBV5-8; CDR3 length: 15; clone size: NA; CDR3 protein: CASSLYGGLTDTQYF; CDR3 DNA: TGTGCCAGCAGCTTGTATGGGGGCCTCACAGATACGCAGTATTTT
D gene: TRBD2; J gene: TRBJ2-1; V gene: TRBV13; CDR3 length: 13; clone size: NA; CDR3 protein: CASTTLAGNEQFF; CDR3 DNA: TGTGCCAGCACCACTCTAGCGGGCAATGAGCAGTTCTTC
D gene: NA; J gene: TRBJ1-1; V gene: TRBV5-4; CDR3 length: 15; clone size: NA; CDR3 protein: CASSLTGILNTEAFF; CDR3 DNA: TGTGCCAGCAGCTTGACAGGGATCTTGAACACTGAAGCTTTCTTT
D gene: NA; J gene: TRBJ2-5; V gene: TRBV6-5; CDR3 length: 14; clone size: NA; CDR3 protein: CASSYSTGSETQYF; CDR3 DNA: TGTGCCAGCAGTTACTCTACGGGCTCGGAGACCCAGTACTTC